The rows below give T cell receptor beta chains drawn from one sample of a study of cytomegalovirus exposure and HLA in healthy donors. TCRdb's copy holds only in-frame clones and misses some; the assay was immunoSEQ multiplex PCR. The sample lists almost 200,000 clones; around 78% were seen once. The sample consisted of PBMCs. These receptors all stem from a man under 40 in good health and CMV-seronegative. Each CDR3 is given without its conserved first and last residue. Each record gives: J gene, clone size, V gene, CDR3 protein. Expanded clones get a size class; other rows say once, few or many, or leave the size out.

J gene: TRBJ2-1; clone size: once; V gene: TRBV11-2; CDR3 protein: ASSLAASGYNEQF
J gene: TRBJ1-1; clone size: -; V gene: TRBV5-6; CDR3 protein: ASSLVEVRWVDTEAF
J gene: TRBJ2-7; clone size: -; V gene: TRBV13; CDR3 protein: ASSLGRGYPSSYEQY
J gene: TRBJ2-1; clone size: -; V gene: TRBV12-5; CDR3 protein: ASGLTHGQARSYNEQF
J gene: TRBJ2-7; clone size: -; V gene: TRBV11-2; CDR3 protein: ASSSDRAHYEQY
J gene: TRBJ1-5; clone size: -; V gene: TRBV7-9; CDR3 protein: ASSKTGGLQPQH
J gene: TRBJ2-7; clone size: -; V gene: TRBV29-1; CDR3 protein: SVEKRTGGSYEQY
J gene: -; clone size: -; V gene: TRBV29-1; CDR3 protein: SVGTGDSYEQY
J gene: TRBJ2-7; clone size: -; V gene: TRBV9; CDR3 protein: ASSVGDGRLDEQY
J gene: TRBJ2-2; clone size: -; V gene: TRBV10-1; CDR3 protein: ASSVASGNTGELF
J gene: TRBJ1-1; clone size: -; V gene: TRBV6-5; CDR3 protein: ASSLNEFFEAF
J gene: TRBJ2-7; clone size: -; V gene: TRBV19; CDR3 protein: ASGGAGTSSYEQY
J gene: TRBJ2-1; clone size: -; V gene: TRBV5-4; CDR3 protein: ASSPGLAGYNEQF
J gene: TRBJ2-7; clone size: -; V gene: TRBV28; CDR3 protein: ASSWASGVREQY
J gene: TRBJ1-2; clone size: -; V gene: TRBV7-9; CDR3 protein: ASSLVDRVYRYGYT
J gene: TRBJ2-5; clone size: -; V gene: TRBV19; CDR3 protein: ASRAGLLQETQY
J gene: TRBJ2-3; clone size: -; V gene: TRBV7-9; CDR3 protein: ASTLDRSSTDTQY
J gene: TRBJ1-5; clone size: -; V gene: TRBV2; CDR3 protein: ATDSLGRENQPQH
J gene: TRBJ2-5; clone size: -; V gene: TRBV6-5; CDR3 protein: ASSRPGPSGETQY
J gene: TRBJ1-1; clone size: -; V gene: TRBV6-6; CDR3 protein: ASSYQDTEAF
J gene: TRBJ2-5; clone size: -; V gene: TRBV7-3; CDR3 protein: ASSRRPSDSRTQY
J gene: TRBJ1-3; clone size: -; V gene: TRBV7-6; CDR3 protein: ASSPLTGARNTIY
J gene: TRBJ2-5; clone size: -; V gene: TRBV29-1; CDR3 protein: STLAGAETQY
J gene: TRBJ1-1; clone size: -; V gene: TRBV29-1; CDR3 protein: SVGTATEAF
J gene: TRBJ1-2; clone size: -; V gene: TRBV5-1; CDR3 protein: ASSLGGQNNYGYT
J gene: TRBJ1-4; clone size: -; V gene: TRBV5-1; CDR3 protein: ASSLGPGSGEKLF
J gene: TRBJ1-1; clone size: few; V gene: TRBV7-9; CDR3 protein: ASSPRTGTNTEAF
J gene: TRBJ2-3; clone size: -; V gene: TRBV4-1; CDR3 protein: ASSQDGAGVDTQY
J gene: TRBJ2-3; clone size: -; V gene: TRBV19; CDR3 protein: ASQGGSTDTQY
J gene: TRBJ1-1; clone size: -; V gene: TRBV28; CDR3 protein: ASVTRGRGAF
J gene: TRBJ2-7; clone size: -; V gene: TRBV29-1; CDR3 protein: SVEVGTNSYEQY
J gene: TRBJ2-3; clone size: -; V gene: TRBV7-9; CDR3 protein: ASRPVQADTQY
J gene: TRBJ2-7; clone size: -; V gene: TRBV28; CDR3 protein: ASSPQSSYEQY
J gene: TRBJ1-6; clone size: -; V gene: TRBV28; CDR3 protein: ASSQTGVALH
J gene: TRBJ1-1; clone size: many; V gene: TRBV29-1; CDR3 protein: SVGEATEAF